This record looks at one T cell receptor beta chain sequence and its context. The assay was immunoSEQ multiplex PCR, and TCRdb's table has in-frame clones only and misses some. The sample lists 150,000 to 160,000 clones, approximately 86% seen once, with 5.5% to 8% in the top ten. The germline V gene has CDR1 LNHNV and CDR2 YYDKDF (reference sequence). The CDR3 is made up of 12 amino acids. The V end lost 8 bases, the J end lost 10 bases, and 17 bases lay between the germline ends. These data originate in a study of T cell responses to AZD1222 COVID-19 vaccine. The sequence came from an adult who had recovered from COVID-19. The source material was peripheral blood, sampled after recovery from COVID-19. The V call is TRBV15, the J call TRBJ1-1, with D perhaps TRBD1 (6 bases). CDR3 residues: CATWRGGARAFF. CDR3 in DNA: TGTGCCACCTGGAGGGGGGGCGCCAGAGCTTTCTTT. The variable domain in full, completed from reference TRBV15 and TRBJ1-1, reads DAMVIQNPRYQVTQFGKPVTLSCSQTLNHNVMYWYQQKSSQAPKLLFHYYDKDFNNEADTPDNFQSRRPNTSFCFLDIRSPGLGDTAMYLCATWRGGARAFFGQGTRLTVV.